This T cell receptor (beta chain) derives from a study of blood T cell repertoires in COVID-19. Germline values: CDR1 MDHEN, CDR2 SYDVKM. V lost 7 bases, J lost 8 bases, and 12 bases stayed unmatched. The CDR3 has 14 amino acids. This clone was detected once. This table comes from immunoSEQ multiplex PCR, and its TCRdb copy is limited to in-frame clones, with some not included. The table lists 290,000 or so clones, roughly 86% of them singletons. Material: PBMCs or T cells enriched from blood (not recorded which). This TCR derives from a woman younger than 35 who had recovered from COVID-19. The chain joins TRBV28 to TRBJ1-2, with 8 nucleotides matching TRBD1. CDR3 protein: CASTSPGTGGGYTF. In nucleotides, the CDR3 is TGTGCCAGCACCTCCCCCGGGACAGGCGGAGGCTACACCTTC.